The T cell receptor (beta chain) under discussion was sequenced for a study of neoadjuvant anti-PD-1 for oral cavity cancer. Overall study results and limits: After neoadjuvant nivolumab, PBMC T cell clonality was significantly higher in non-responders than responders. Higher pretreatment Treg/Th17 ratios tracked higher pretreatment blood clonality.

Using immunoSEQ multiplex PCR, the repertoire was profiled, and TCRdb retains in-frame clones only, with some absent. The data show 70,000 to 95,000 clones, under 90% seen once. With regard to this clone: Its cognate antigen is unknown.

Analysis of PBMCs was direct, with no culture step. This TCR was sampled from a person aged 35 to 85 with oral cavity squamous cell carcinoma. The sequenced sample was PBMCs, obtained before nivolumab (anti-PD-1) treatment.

The CDR3 sequence: CASSEQGNGANVLTF. CDR3 nucleotide sequence: TGTGCCAGCAGTGAACAGGGGAATGGGGCCAACGTCCTGACTTTC. The chain links TRBV6-1 to TRBJ2-6; D is perhaps TRBD1 (6 bases). Trimming left V 2 bases short and J 3 bases short, with 8 bases between. This CDR3 has 15 amino acids. Germline CDR1 reads MNHNS; CDR2 reads SASEGT.